This T cell receptor (beta chain) was identified in a study of cytomegalovirus exposure and HLA in healthy donors. The PCR had 60 Vbeta and 13 Jbeta primers. Method: immunoSEQ multiplex PCR; TCRdb's copy keeps in-frame clones and lacks some. The sample carries approximately 90,000 clones, roughly four fifths recorded once. In germline, CDR1 is MNHEY, CDR2 SVGAGI. The CDR3 runs to 15 residues. The ends were cut back, 3 bases at V and 7 bases at J, with 18 bases in the middle. Study-wide results and caveats: Some public TCRs appeared in many individuals, while most sequences were rare.

As concerns this clone: Its antigen is unidentified.

The sample consisted of PBMCs. The chain recombines TRBV6-5 with TRBJ1-2; D may be TRBD1 (6 bases). The sequence derives from a man aged 25-45 years in good health and CMV-seronegative. This chain's CDR3 is CASSYLRGRGGGYTF. CDR3 nucleotides: TGTGCCAGCAGTTATCTCAGGGGTCGGGGCGGTGGCTACACCTTC.